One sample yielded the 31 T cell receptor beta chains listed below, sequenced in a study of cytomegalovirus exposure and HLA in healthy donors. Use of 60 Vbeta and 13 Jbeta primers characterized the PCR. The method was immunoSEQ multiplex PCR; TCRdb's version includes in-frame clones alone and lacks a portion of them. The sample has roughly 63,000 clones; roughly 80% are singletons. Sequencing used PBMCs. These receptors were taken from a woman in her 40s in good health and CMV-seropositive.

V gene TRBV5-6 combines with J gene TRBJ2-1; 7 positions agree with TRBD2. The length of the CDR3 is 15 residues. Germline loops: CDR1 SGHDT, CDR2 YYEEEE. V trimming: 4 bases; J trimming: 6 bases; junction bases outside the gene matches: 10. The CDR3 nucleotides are TGTGCCAGCAGCCCGGCGACTTGGGGGGGCAATGAGCAGTTCTTC. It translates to CASSPATWGGNEQFF.

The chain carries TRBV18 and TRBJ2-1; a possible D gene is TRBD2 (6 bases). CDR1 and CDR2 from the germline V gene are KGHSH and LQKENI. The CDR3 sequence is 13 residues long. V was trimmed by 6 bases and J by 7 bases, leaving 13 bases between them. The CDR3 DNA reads TGTGCCAGCTCTACCGGGAGAGGGAATGAGCAGTTCTTC. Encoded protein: CASSTGRGNEQFF. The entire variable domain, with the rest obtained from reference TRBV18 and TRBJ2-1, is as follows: NAGVMQNPRHLVRRRGQEARLRCSPMKGHSHVYWYRQLPEEGLKFMVYLQKENIIDESGMPKERFSAEFPKEGPSILRIQQVVRGDSAAYFCASSTGRGNEQFFGPGTRLTVL.

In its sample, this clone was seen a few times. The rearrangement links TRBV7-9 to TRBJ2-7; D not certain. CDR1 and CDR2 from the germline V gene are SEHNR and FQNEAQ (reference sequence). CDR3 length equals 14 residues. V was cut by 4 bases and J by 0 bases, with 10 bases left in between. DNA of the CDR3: TGTGCCAGCAGCTCGCGGCTAAGCTCCTACGAGCAGTACTTC. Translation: CASSSRLSSYEQYF.

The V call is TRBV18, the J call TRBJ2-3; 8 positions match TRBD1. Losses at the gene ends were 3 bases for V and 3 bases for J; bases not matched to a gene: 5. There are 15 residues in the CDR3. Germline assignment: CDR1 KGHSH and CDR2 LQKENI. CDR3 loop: CASSPTGAGTDTQYF. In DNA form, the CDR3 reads TGTGCCAGCTCACCGACAGGGGCAGGAACAGATACGCAGTATTTT.

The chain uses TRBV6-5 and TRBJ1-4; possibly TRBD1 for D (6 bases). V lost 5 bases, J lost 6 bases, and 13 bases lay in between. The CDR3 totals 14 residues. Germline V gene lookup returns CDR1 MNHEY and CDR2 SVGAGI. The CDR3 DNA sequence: TGTGCCAGCAGTGAAAGGGGGTTCGATGAAAAACTGTTTTTT. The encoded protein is CASSERGFDEKLFF.

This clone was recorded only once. The CDR3 here is CATSSTGPGNEKLFF. Written as DNA, the CDR3 is TGTGCCACCAGCAGTACAGGGCCGGGGAATGAAAAACTGTTTTTT. The gene calls are TRBV15 and TRBJ1-4; possible D gene TRBD1, 6 bases. The CDR3 has 15 residues. V lost 3 bases, J lost 5 bases, and 13 bases lay in between. CDR1 is LNHNV, CDR2 YYDKDF, per germline (reference sequence).

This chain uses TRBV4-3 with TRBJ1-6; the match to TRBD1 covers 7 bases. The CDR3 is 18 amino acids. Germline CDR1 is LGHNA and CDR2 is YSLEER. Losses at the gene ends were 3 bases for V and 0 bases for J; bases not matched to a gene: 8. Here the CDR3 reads CASSHRADRVSYNSPLHF. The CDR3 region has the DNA TGCGCCAGCAGCCACCGCGCCGACAGGGTCTCCTATAATTCACCCCTCCACTTT.

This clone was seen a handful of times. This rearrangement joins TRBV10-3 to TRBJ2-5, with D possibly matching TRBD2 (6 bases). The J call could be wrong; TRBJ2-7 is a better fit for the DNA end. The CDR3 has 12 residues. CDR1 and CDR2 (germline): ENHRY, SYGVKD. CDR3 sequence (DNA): TGTGCCATCAGTGAAGGGACTGGCGAGCAGTACTTC. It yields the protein CAISEGTGEQYF.

The CDR3 sequence is CASSMGQTNTGELFF. CDR3 DNA sequence: TGTGCCAGCAGTATGGGACAGACAAACACCGGGGAGCTGTTTTTT. The chain couples TRBV7-9 to TRBJ2-2; 7 nucleotides line up with TRBD1. Germline CDR1 is SEHNR and CDR2 is FQNEAQ (reference sequence). The CDR3 contains 15 residues. V was clipped by 6 bases and J by 2 bases; unmatched bases: 6.

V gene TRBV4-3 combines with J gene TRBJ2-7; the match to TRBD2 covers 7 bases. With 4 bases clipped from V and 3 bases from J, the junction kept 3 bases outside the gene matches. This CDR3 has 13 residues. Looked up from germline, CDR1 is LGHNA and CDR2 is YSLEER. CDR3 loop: CASSREGSYEQYF. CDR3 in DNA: TGCGCCAGCAGCCGGGAGGGGAGCTACGAGCAGTACTTC.

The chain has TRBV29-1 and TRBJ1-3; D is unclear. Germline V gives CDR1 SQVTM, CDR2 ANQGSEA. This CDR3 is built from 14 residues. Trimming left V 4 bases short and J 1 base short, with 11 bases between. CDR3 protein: CSVVSEGSGNTIYF. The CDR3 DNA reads TGCAGCGTTGTGAGCGAGGGATCTGGAAACACCATATATTTT.

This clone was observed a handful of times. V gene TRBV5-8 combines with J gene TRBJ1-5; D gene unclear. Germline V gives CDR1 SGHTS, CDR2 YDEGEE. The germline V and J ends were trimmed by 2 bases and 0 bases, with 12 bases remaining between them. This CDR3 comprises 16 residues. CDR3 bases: TGTGCCAGCAGCTTCCTGAGCGTTGATAGCAATCAGCCCCAGCATTTT. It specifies CASSFLSVDSNQPQHF.

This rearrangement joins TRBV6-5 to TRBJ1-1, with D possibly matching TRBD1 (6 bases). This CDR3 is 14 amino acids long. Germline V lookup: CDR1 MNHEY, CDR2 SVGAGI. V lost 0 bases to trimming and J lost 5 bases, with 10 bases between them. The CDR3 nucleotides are TGTGCCAGCAGTTACTCGAAAGGGGGAACTGAAGCTTTCTTT. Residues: CASSYSKGGTEAFF.

CDR3 in DNA: TGTGCCAGCTCACCAGTGAGGGGGCGGGATGAAAAACTGTTTTTT. This translates into CASSPVRGRDEKLFF. The chain has TRBV18 and TRBJ1-4; 7 bases are a match to TRBD1. The CDR3 loop spans 15 amino acids. V was clipped by 2 bases and J by 6 bases; unmatched bases: 6. Germline V gene data show CDR1 as KGHSH and CDR2 as LQKENI. The full variable domain, its missing parts supplied by reference TRBV18 and TRBJ1-4, is NAGVMQNPRHLVRRRGQEARLRCSPMKGHSHVYWYRQLPEEGLKFMVYLQKENIIDESGMPKERFSAEFPKEGPSILRIQQVVRGDSAAYFCASSPVRGRDEKLFFGSGTQLSVL.

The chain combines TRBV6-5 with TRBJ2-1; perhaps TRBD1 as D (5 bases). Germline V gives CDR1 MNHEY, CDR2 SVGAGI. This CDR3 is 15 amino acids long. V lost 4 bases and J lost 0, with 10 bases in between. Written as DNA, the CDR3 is TGTGCCAGCAGTTTACAGGCCTCCTCCTACAATGAGCAGTTCTTC. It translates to CASSLQASSYNEQFF.

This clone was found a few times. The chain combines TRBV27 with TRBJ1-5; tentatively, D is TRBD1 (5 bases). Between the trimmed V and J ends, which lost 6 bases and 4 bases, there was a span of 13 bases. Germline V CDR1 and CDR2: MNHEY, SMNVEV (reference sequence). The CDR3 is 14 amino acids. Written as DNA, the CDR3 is TGTGCCAGCAGCCCCGGGGGGGGGAATCAGCCCCAGCATTTT. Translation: CASSPGGGNQPQHF.

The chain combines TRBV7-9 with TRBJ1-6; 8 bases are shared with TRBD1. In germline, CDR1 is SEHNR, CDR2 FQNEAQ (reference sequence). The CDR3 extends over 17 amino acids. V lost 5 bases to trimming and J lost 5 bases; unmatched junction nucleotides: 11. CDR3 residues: CASSPPDRAVDNSPLHF. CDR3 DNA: TGTGCCAGCAGCCCCCCGGACAGGGCGGTCGATAATTCACCCCTCCACTTT.

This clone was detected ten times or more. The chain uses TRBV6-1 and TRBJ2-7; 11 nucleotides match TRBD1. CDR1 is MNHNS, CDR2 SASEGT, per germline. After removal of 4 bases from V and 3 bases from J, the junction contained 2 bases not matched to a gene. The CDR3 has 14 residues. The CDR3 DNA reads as TGTGCCAGCAGTGGGGGGACAGGGGGCTACGAGCAGTACTTC. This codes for CASSGGTGGYEQYF.

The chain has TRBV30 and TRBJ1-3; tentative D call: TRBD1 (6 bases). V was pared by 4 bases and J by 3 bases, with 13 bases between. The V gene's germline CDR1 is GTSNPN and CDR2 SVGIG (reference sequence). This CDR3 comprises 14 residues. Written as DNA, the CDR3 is TGTGCCTGGATCAGAGGGGGTCTTGGAAACACCATATATTTT. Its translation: CAWIRGGLGNTIYF.

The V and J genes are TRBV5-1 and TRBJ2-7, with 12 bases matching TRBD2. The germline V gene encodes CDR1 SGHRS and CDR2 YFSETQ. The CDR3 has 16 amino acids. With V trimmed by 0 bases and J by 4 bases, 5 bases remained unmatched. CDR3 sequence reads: CASSLASGGASYEQYF. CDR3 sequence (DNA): TGCGCCAGCAGCTTGGCTAGCGGGGGGGCCTCGTACGAGCAGTACTTC. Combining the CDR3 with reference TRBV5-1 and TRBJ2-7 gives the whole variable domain KAGVTQTPRYLIKTRGQQVTLSCSPISGHRSVSWYQQTPGQGLQFLFEYFSETQRNKGNFPGRFSGRQFSNSRSEMNVSTLELGDSALYLCASSLASGGASYEQYFGPGTRLTVT.

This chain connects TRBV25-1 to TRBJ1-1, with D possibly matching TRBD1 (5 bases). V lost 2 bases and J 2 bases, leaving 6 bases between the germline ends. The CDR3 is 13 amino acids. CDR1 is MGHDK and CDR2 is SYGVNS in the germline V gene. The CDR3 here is CASSEDSNTEAFF. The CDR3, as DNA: TGTGCCAGCAGTGAAGACAGCAACACTGAAGCTTTCTTT.

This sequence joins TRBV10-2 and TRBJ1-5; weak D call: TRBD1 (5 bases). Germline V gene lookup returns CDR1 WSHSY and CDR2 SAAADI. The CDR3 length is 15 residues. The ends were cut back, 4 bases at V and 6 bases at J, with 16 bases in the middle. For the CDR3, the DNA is TGCGCCAGCAGTGTATCAGCGGGGCCCGCTCAGCCCCAGCATTTT. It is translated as CASSVSAGPAQPQHF.

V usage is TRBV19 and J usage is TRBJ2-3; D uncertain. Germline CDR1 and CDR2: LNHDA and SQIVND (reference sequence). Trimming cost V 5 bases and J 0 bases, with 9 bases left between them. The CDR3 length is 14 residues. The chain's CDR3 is CASSARVSTDTQYF. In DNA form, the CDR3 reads TGTGCCAGTAGTGCCCGAGTAAGCACAGATACGCAGTATTTT.

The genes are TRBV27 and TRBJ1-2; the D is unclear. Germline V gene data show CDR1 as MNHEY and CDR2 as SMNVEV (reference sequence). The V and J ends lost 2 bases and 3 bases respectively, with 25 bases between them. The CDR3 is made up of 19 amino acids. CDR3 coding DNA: TGTGCCAGCAGTTTAAGTTTTAGGCGGGGTTTAGTTCGGCACTATGGCTACACCTTC. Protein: CASSLSFRRGLVRHYGYTF.

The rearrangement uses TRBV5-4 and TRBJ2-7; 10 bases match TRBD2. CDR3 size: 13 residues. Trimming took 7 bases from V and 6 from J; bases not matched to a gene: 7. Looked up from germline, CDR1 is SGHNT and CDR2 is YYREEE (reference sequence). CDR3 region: CASRSGGASEQYF. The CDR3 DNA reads TGTGCCAGCCGGAGCGGGGGGGCCTCCGAGCAGTACTTC. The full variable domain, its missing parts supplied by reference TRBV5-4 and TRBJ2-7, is ETGVTQSPTHLIKTRGQQVTLRCSSQSGHNTVSWYQQALGQGPQFIFQYYREEENGRGNFPPRFSGLQFPNYSSELNVNALELDDSALYLCASRSGGASEQYFGPGTRLTVT.

The CDR3 sequence: CASSLGTGGNTIYF. In nucleotides, the CDR3 is TGTGCCAGCAGCTTGGGGACAGGGGGAAACACCATATATTTT. The chain links TRBV5-5 to TRBJ1-3, with TRBD1 matching 8 bases. From germline, CDR1 is SGHKS and CDR2 YYEKEE (reference sequence). J was trimmed by 4 bases and V by 0 bases; bases with no gene match: 0. This CDR3 is built from 14 residues.

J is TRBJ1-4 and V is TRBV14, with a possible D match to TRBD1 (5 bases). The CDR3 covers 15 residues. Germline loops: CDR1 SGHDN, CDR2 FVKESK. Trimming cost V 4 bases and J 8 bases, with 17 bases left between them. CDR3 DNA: TGTGCCAGCAGCCCCCGGGCAGGGCCCAGGGAAAAACTGTTTTTT. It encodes CASSPRAGPREKLFF.

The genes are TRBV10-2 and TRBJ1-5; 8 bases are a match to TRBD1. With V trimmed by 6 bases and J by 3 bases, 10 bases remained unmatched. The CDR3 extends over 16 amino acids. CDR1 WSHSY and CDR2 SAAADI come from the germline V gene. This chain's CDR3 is CASSSDRDNFNQPQHF. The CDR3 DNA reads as TGCGCCAGCAGCTCGGACAGGGATAATTTCAATCAGCCCCAGCATTTT.

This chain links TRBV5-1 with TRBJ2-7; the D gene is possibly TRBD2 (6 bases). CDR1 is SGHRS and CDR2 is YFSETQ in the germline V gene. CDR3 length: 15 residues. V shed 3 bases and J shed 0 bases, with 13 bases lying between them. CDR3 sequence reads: CASSSGTGYSYEQYF. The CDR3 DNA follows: TGCGCCAGCAGCTCCGGGACTGGATACTCCTACGAGCAGTACTTC.

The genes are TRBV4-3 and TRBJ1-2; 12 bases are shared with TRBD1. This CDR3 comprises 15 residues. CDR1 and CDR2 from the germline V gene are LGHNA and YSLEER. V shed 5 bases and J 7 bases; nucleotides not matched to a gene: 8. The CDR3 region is CASSSGTGGSRGYTF. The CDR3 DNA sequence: TGCGCCAGCAGCTCCGGGACAGGGGGCTCTCGTGGCTACACCTTC.

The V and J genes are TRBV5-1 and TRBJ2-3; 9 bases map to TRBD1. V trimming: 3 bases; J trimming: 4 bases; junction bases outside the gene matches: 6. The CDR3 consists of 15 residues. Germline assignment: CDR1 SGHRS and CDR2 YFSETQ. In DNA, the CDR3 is TGCGCCAGCAGCTCTGGGACAGGGTACGCAGATACGCAGTATTTT. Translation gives CASSSGTGYADTQYF.